This TCR beta chain was sequenced for a study of cytomegalovirus exposure and HLA in healthy donors. Whole-study results and caveats: Researchers reported in a later analysis that a missense DCLRE1C variant was tied to TCR beta V- and J-gene trimming. From TCR beta sequences, most subjects' HLA-A and HLA-B alleles were reportedly predicted accurately. Previously analyzed data showed that most TCR beta V segments were productive at a frequency of about 87% or about 30%.

Points on this clone: Antigen specificity is unknown.

Germline V gene data show CDR1 as SGHAT and CDR2 as FQDESV (reference sequence). V gave up 4 bases and J gave up 6 bases; unmatched junction bases: 2. There are 13 residues in the CDR3. With 60 Vbeta and 13 Jbeta primers, the PCR was carried out. Method: immunoSEQ multiplex PCR; TCRdb's copy keeps in-frame clones and lacks some. Among approximately 180,000 clones, about four fifths were seen once, and the ten largest hold around 5%. This receptor was taken from a girl between 10 and 17 years old in good health and CMV-seropositive. Sequences were obtained from PBMCs. The rearrangement uses TRBV11-1 and TRBJ2-2; 7 nucleotides agree with TRBD1. The CDR3 region has the DNA TGTGCCAGCAGCTATGACAGGGCCGGGGAGCTGTTTTTT. It specifies CASSYDRAGELFF.